This TCR beta chain originates from a study of CD8 T cells in ankylosing spondylitis (dated by TCRdb to about 2017). For the wider study: To find TCR variants linked to disease, the study profiled T cell receptor beta repertoires in ankylosing spondylitis patients and healthy donors. The whole study cohort included 85 to 120 healthy donors and 25 ankylosing spondylitis patients. Peripheral blood samples were taken, and synovial fluid was additionally collected from ankylosing spondylitis patients. What the work shows at the level of the full study, not this receptor alone: A TCR beta motif made up of several highly homologous amino acid variants appeared to be characteristic of blood from ankylosing spondylitis patients. Some TCR beta motif variants had previously been reported in synovial fluid and blood of reactive arthritis patients, which suggested common disease-initiation mechanisms. Significant enrichment of the disease-linked clones was reported in matched synovial fluid samples from ankylosing spondylitis patients. The disease-linked clones showed a CD8+ phenotype and occurred at relatively low frequencies in peripheral blood.

The germline V gene (reference sequence) sets CDR1 to DFQATT and CDR2 to SNEGSKA. The CDR3 goes from the cysteine to the phenylalanine over 10 residues. Only the CDR3 region is kept as DNA, spanning 30 bases read in frame from base 1. Deletion took 8 bases off V and 4 bases off J, with a span of 8 bases between the germline ends. Sequencing used an Illumina HiSeq 2500. Quantitative 5'-RACE with molecular barcodes was the method used to prepare the TCR beta libraries. The paper's data handling went like this. A new computational method based on a probabilistic model of VDJ rearrangement was used to identify disease-linked TCR variants. The public sequencing data were trimmed at Q25 with fastp and processed into clonotypes with MiXCR by TCRdb, which kept only in-frame beta chains. CDR3 protein sequences are deduplicated, and each keeps its most common genes and DNA. V and J calls and clone size were set by TCRdb, not the authors. This sample holds under 300,000 distinct CDR3 sequences; over 15% were observed only once. The ten top clones hold about a third of the sample.

This clonotype has more than one count but fewer than ten. What this receptor recognizes is not known. The input lacks base qualities; no much larger clone sits a single base away. The receptor comes from a male donor with ankylosing spondylitis or in good health (not recorded which). Sequencing used blood, either unsorted or a sorted T cell fraction (not recorded which). The chain was built from TRBV20-1 and TRBJ2-5, with the D gene too uncertain to name. CDR3 region: CSPWTETQYF. The nucleotide sequence is TGCAGTCCCTGGACAGAGACCCAGTACTTC.